This T cell receptor beta chain was retrieved from a study of T cell responses to AZD1222 COVID-19 vaccine. Germline V gene sequence: CDR1 SGHTA, CDR2 FQGNSA. V was pared by 5 bases and J by 4 bases, with 11 bases between. The CDR3 covers 13 residues. The assay was immunoSEQ multiplex PCR, and TCRdb's table has in-frame clones only and misses some. Of 160,000 or so clones detected, approximately 90% appear once; the ten largest clones hold over 4%. On this clone itself: As yet, its antigen is unknown.

Study-wide points: Of the AZD1222 recipients, only 5 to 7 were seropositive at baseline. The donor cohort was predominantly white British with a female majority, and clonal diversity may have been underestimated. Increases in Spike-specific TCR breadth and depth were seen after two AZD1222 doses.

The source was peripheral blood, collected 28 days after the second AZD1222 dose. This sequence was found in an adult who received the AZD1222 COVID-19 vaccine. V usage is TRBV7-2 and J usage is TRBJ1-2; D is uncertain. The CDR3, as DNA: TGTGCCAGCAGCACTCAGACGACCTATGGCTACACCTTC. Its translation: CASSTQTTYGYTF.